The rows below give T cell receptor beta chains drawn from one sample of a study of cytomegalovirus exposure and HLA in healthy donors. Only in-frame clones appear in the TCRdb table, and some are missing; sequencing was by immunoSEQ multiplex PCR. This sample has about 220,000 clones, with more than 75% found just once. Sequencing was carried out using PBMCs. These receptors were collected from a woman between 40 and 50 years old in good health and CMV-seropositive. CDR3s include the opening cysteine and the closing phenylalanine or tryptophan. Fields, in order: D gene, clone size, J gene, V gene, CDR3 protein, CDR3 DNA. D genes are given only for firm matches. The listing skips clone size in some rows; elsewhere it reads once, few, many or a size class.

>NA|NA|TRBJ1-1|TRBV19
CASSIQGVLDYTEAFF
TGTGCCAGTAGTATCCAAGGGGTTTTAGATTACACTGAAGCTTTCTTT
>NA|NA|TRBJ1-4|TRBV9
CASSVGGRTNEKLFF
TGTGCCAGCAGCGTAGGGGGGCGGACCAATGAAAAACTGTTTTTT
>NA|NA|TRBJ1-1|TRBV29-1
CSVVRQLNTEAFF
TGCAGCGTTGTAAGACAGCTGAACACTGAAGCTTTCTTT
>NA|NA|TRBJ2-3|TRBV2
CASSRGAQYF
TGTGCCAGCAGTCGAGGAGCGCAGTATTTT
>TRBD2|NA|TRBJ2-5|TRBV2
CASSERAGQYF
TGTGCCAGCAGCGAGAGAGCGGGGCAGTACTTC
>NA|NA|TRBJ1-1|TRBV29-1
CSVHLGNTEAFF
TGCAGCGTTCACCTCGGGAACACTGAAGCTTTCTTT
>TRBD1|NA|TRBJ2-7|TRBV11-2
CASRKDHGQGFSYEQYF
TGTGCCAGCAGAAAGGATCATGGACAGGGATTCTCCTACGAGCAGTACTTC
>TRBD2|NA|TRBJ2-1|TRBV5-4
CASSAVLAGGGAEQFF
TGTGCCAGCAGCGCGGTTCTAGCGGGAGGCGGGGCTGAGCAGTTCTTC
>NA|NA|TRBJ1-3|TRBV6-5
CASRLDRISGNTIYF
TGTGCCAGCAGACTGGACAGAATCTCTGGAAACACCATATATTTT
>TRBD1|NA|TRBJ2-7|TRBV6-1
CASSSRDRGLYEQYF
TGTGCCAGCAGTTCTAGGGACAGGGGGCTCTACGAGCAGTACTTC
>TRBD2|NA|TRBJ2-4|TRBV7-2
CASSFVTSGRQWLQYF
TGTGCCAGCAGCTTCGTTACTAGCGGGAGACAGTGGCTTCAGTACTTC
>NA|few|TRBJ1-3|TRBV19
CASSPSEMGNTIYF
TGTGCCAGTAGTCCATCGGAGATGGGAAACACCATATATTTT
>TRBD1|NA|TRBJ1-5|TRBV10-3
CAADSKDRGTPNQPQHF
TGTGCCGCAGATAGCAAAGACAGGGGAACGCCGAATCAGCCCCAGCATTTT
>NA|NA|TRBJ1-4|TRBV30
CAWSPPGGMNEKLFF
TGTGCCTGGAGTCCCCCGGGGGGGATGAATGAAAAACTGTTTTTT
>NA|NA|TRBJ2-7|TRBV6-5
CASRIPGGYEQYF
TGTGCCAGCAGGATCCCAGGTGGCTACGAGCAGTACTTC
>NA|NA|TRBJ2-7|TRBV5-5
CASSSTGNEQYF
TGTGCCAGCAGCTCCACGGGGAACGAGCAGTACTTC
>TRBD2|NA|TRBJ2-5|TRBV10-2
CASRGTSGRVFQETQYF
TGCGCCAGCCGGGGGACTAGCGGGAGGGTCTTCCAAGAGACCCAGTACTTC
>TRBD2|NA|TRBJ2-5|TRBV15
CATSRRREVQETQYF
TGTGCCACCAGCAGACGGCGGGAGGTCCAAGAGACCCAGTACTTC
>TRBD2|NA|TRBJ2-2|TRBV23-1
CASSPRTSGSDGELFF
TGCGCCAGCAGTCCTCGGACTAGCGGGAGTGACGGGGAGCTGTTTTTT
>NA|NA|TRBJ2-7|TRBV11-3
CASSFSGYEQYF
TGTGCCAGCAGCTTTAGCGGCTACGAGCAGTACTTC
>NA|NA|TRBJ1-1|TRBV30
CAWSAVRGYTEAFF
TGTGCCTGGAGTGCAGTACGGGGGTACACTGAAGCTTTCTTT
>TRBD1|NA|TRBJ2-1|TRBV14
CASRRRGLNEQFF
TGTGCCAGCAGGCGCAGGGGGCTCAATGAGCAGTTCTTC
>TRBD1|NA|TRBJ1-1|TRBV10-2
CASHNTGTGGMSEAFF
TGCGCCAGCCATAATACTGGGACAGGGGGGATGTCTGAAGCTTTCTTT
>TRBD1|NA|TRBJ1-4|TRBV19
CASSLRQGNEKLFF
TGTGCCAGTAGTCTCAGACAGGGGAATGAAAAACTGTTTTTT
>NA|NA|TRBJ2-7|TRBV27
CASSSQGGVGVLEQYF
TGTGCCAGCAGTTCCCAGGGGGGAGTAGGGGTCCTCGAGCAGTACTTC
>TRBD1|NA|TRBJ1-2|TRBV18
CASSPPGRGQSRGYTF
TGTGCCAGCTCACCACCGGGCAGGGGGCAATCAAGAGGCTACACCTTC